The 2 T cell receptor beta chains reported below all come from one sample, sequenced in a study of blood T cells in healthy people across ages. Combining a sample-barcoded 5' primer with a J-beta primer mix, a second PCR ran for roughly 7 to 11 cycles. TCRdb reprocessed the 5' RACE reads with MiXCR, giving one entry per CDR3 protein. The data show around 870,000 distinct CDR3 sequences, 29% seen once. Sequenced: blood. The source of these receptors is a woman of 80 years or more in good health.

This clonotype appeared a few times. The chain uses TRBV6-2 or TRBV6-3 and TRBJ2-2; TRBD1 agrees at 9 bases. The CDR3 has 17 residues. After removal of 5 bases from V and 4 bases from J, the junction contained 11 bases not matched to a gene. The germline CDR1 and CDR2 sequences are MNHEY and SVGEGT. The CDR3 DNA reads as TGTGCCAGCAGTAACTTTCCGGGACAGGGACCCACCGGGGAGCTGTTTTTT. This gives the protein CASSNFPGQGPTGELFF.

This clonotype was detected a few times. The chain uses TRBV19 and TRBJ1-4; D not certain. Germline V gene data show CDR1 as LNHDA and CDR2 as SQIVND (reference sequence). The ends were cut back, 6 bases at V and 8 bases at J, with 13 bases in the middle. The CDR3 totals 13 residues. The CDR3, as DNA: TGTGCCAGTAGCGAAGCAGGAGGAGAAAAACTGTTTTTT. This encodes CASSEAGGEKLFF.